Each of the 23 T cell receptor beta chains below was sequenced from the same sample in a study of identifying expanded T cells in peripheral blood (dated by TCRdb to the late 2010s). The library relied on the immunoSEQ multiplex PCR assay. Drawn from immuneACCESS, this table holds only the in-frame rearrangements with V and J called that TCRdb kept. Clones are partly lost; checked studies trace under half to an unresolved V gene and leave the rest unexplained. The sample table contains roughly 56,000 clones; only one count was recorded for over 80% of them. The ten largest clones add up to approximately 15% of the sample. Sequencing was done on a sample of blood. These receptors were taken from a person between 18 and 75 years old in good health.

The genes are TRBV12-2 and TRBJ2-3; TRBD2 is the table's D call, not checked against the DNA. TRBV12-2 is given as a pseudogene. The CDR3 has 16 residues. CDR3 loop: CASLPGLAGITDTQYF. In DNA, the CDR3 is TGTGCAAGTCTTCCGGGACTAGCGGGAATCACAGATACGCAGTATTTT.

The V and J genes are TRBV30 and TRBJ2-6; D is possibly TRBD2 (7 bases). V was cut by 4 bases and J by 0 bases, with 37 bases left in between. The CDR3 contains 24 residues. Per the germline V gene, CDR1 is GTSNPN and CDR2 is SVGIG (reference sequence). CDR3 protein: CAWMGGLSAGYQGQSGSGANVLTF. The DNA for the CDR3 is TGTGCCTGGATGGGAGGGCTTAGCGCGGGCTACCAAGGACAGTCCGGCTCTGGGGCCAACGTCCTGACTTTC.

The chain couples TRBV5-1 to TRBJ1-1; a weak D match, TRBD1 (5 bases). V was cut by 3 bases and J by 2 bases, with 8 bases left in between. The V gene's germline CDR1 is SGHRS and CDR2 YFSETQ. The CDR3 has 13 amino acids. CDR3 sequence reads: CASSYQGNTEAFF. For the CDR3, the DNA is TGCGCCAGCAGCTACCAGGGTAACACTGAAGCTTTCTTT.

The chain is built from TRBV5-1 and TRBJ2-2; D is perhaps TRBD1 (5 bases). This CDR3 has 11 amino acids. The germline V gene encodes CDR1 SGHRS and CDR2 YFSETQ. The V and J ends lost 6 bases and 16 bases respectively, with 16 bases between them. CDR3 DNA sequence: TGCGCCAGCAAGGATTCAGGGAAGTCGTTTTTT. Translation: CASKDSGKSFF.

The chain couples TRBV5-1 to TRBJ2-6, with D possibly being TRBD2 (6 bases). There are 17 residues in the CDR3. Germline loops: CDR1 SGHRS, CDR2 YFSETQ. V lost 4 bases to trimming and J lost 0 bases, with 14 bases between them. CDR3 in DNA: TGCGCCAGCAGCATTACCCCGGGAGTCTCTGGGGCCAACGTCCTGACTTTC. This sequence encodes CASSITPGVSGANVLTF.

This clone was counted between two and nine times. The rearrangement uses TRBV9 and TRBJ1-1; D gene ambiguous. Germline CDR1 reads SGDLS; CDR2 reads YYNGEE. The V end lost 0 bases, the J end lost 6 bases, and 12 bases lay between the germline ends. The CDR3 has 14 amino acids. DNA for the CDR3: TGTGCCAGCAGCGTAGCTCAACAGTCAGCTGAAGCTTTCTTT. As protein: CASSVAQQSAEAFF.

V gene TRBV28 combines with J gene TRBJ2-1, with 8 bases identical to TRBD1. The CDR3 is 16 residues long. The V segment lost 2 bases and the J segment 2 bases; nucleotides outside the gene matches: 5. CDR1 is MDHEN and CDR2 is SYDVKM in the germline V gene. The CDR3 here is CASSLEGQATYNEQFF. In DNA, the CDR3 is TGTGCCAGCAGTTTAGAGGGACAGGCCACCTACAATGAGCAGTTCTTC.

CDR3 coding DNA: TGTGCCAGCAGTGACGAAAGGGATCGCTACACCTTC. Translated: CASSDERDRYTF. The V call is TRBV25-1, the J call TRBJ1-2; the D is unclear. This CDR3 comprises 12 residues. CDR1 and CDR2 (germline): MGHDK, SYGVNS. Trimming took off 3 bases at V and 9 bases at J, with 11 bases between the two ends.

By frequency in the sample, this clone is large. V gene TRBV5-1 combines with J gene TRBJ2-7, with D perhaps TRBD2 (6 bases). The CDR3 extends over 14 amino acids. CDR1 and CDR2 (germline): SGHRS, YFSETQ. V shed 0 bases and J shed 5 bases, with 12 bases lying between them. This CDR3 is CASSLGGVRDEQYF. The CDR3 DNA reads as TGCGCCAGCAGCTTGGGCGGGGTCCGGGACGAGCAGTACTTC.

This chain links TRBV6-1 with TRBJ2-3; D remains ambiguous. In germline, CDR1 is MNHNS, CDR2 SASEGT. V shed 1 base and J shed 7 bases, with 3 bases lying between them. The CDR3 has 11 amino acids. The CDR3 coding sequence is TGTGCCAGCAGTGAAGGTTATACGCAGTATTTT. Amino acid sequence: CASSEGYTQYF.

J is TRBJ2-1 and V is TRBV7-2; D may correspond to TRBD1 or TRBD2 (5 bases each). Germline loops: CDR1 SGHTA, CDR2 FQGNSA. This CDR3 is 16 amino acids long. V shed 5 bases and J shed 0 bases, with 14 bases lying between them. The CDR3 protein is CASSRAGASSYNEQFF. CDR3 DNA: TGTGCCAGCAGCCGGGCCGGGGCAAGCTCCTACAATGAGCAGTTCTTC.

The chain carries TRBV27 and TRBJ2-1; D gene unclear. Trimming removed 3 bases from V and 7 bases from J, with 1 base in between. The germline gives CDR1 MNHEY, CDR2 SMNVEV (reference sequence). The CDR3 totals 10 residues. The CDR3: CASSLNEQFF. The CDR3 DNA reads TGTGCCAGCAGTTTGAATGAGCAGTTCTTC.

The chain carries TRBV7-9 and TRBJ1-6; D is uncertain. The V gene lost 3 bases and the J gene lost 10 bases, with 10 bases spanning the gap. Germline CDR1 is SEHNR and CDR2 is FQNEAQ (reference sequence). This CDR3 contains 13 residues. The CDR3 coding sequence is TGTGCCAGCAGCTTTGAGAGCCGATCACCCCTCCACTTT. Its translation: CASSFESRSPLHF.

The V and J genes are TRBV7-8 and TRBJ2-1; D is undetermined. Germline V gene lookup returns CDR1 SGHVS and CDR2 FQNEAQ. V dropped 5 bases and J dropped 4 bases, with 3 bases sitting between them. CDR3 length: 11 residues. CDR3 nucleotide sequence: TGTGCCAGCAGCGTTTACAATGAGCAGTTCTTC. Translated: CASSVYNEQFF.

The CDR3 loop reads CAWSVVSGIEQYF. Here the CDR3 DNA reads TGTGCCTGGAGTGTAGTTAGCGGGATTGAACAGTACTTC. This chain links TRBV30 with TRBJ2-7; 8 nucleotides align to TRBD2. Germline V gene sequence: CDR1 GTSNPN, CDR2 SVGIG (reference sequence). The CDR3 loop spans 13 amino acids. V was pared by 0 bases and J by 10 bases, with 8 bases of the junction left unmatched.

J is TRBJ1-1 and V is TRBV6-1, with 10 bases lining up with TRBD1. This CDR3 spans 15 amino acids. The trim removed 5 bases at V and 5 bases at J, leaving 8 bases unmatched. Germline V gene sequence: CDR1 MNHNS, CDR2 SASEGT. The CDR3 loop is CASSFRTGGITEAFF. The CDR3 DNA sequence: TGTGCCAGCAGTTTTAGGACAGGGGGAATTACTGAAGCTTTCTTT.

Only one count was recorded for this clone. This chain links TRBV7-8 with TRBJ1-1; D is undetermined. The CDR3 has 14 residues. Between the trimmed V and J ends, which lost 0 bases and 4 bases, there was a span of 9 bases. CDR1 is SGHVS, CDR2 FQNEAQ, per germline. CDR3 DNA: TGTGCCAGCAGCTTAGCGCTGGGCAGCACTGAAGCTTTCTTT. Translating it yields CASSLALGSTEAFF.

This clone has only a few counts. The chain carries TRBV10-2 and TRBJ2-1, with D maybe TRBD2 (5 bases). The V end was cut by 4 bases, the J end by 2 bases, with 12 bases between. CDR1 WSHSY and CDR2 SAAADI come from the germline V gene. CDR3 length: 15 residues. CDR3 DNA sequence: TGCGCCAGCAGTGCTCCGGGATTACCCTACAATGAGCAGTTCTTC. As protein: CASSAPGLPYNEQFF.

This sequence joins TRBV5-1 and TRBJ2-1, with 8 bases that match TRBD2. CDR1 is SGHRS and CDR2 is YFSETQ in the germline V gene. Losses at the gene ends were 1 base for V and 4 bases for J; bases not matched to a gene: 13. This CDR3 comprises 18 residues. The CDR3 DNA sequence: TGCGCCAGCAGCTTGAGGGCTAGCGGGCGGTCGTCGTACAATGAGCAGTTCTTC. It codes for CASSLRASGRSSYNEQFF.

This clone was counted only a few times. This rearrangement joins TRBV28 to TRBJ1-2; TRBD1 matches at 7 bases. This CDR3 is built from 13 residues. Germline CDR1 MDHEN, CDR2 SYDVKM. J gave up 8 bases and V 6 bases, and 9 bases lay outside the gene matches. The CDR3 sequence is CASSRTTTGGYTF. The CDR3, as DNA: TGTGCCAGCAGCAGGACCACGACAGGGGGCTACACCTTC.

V is TRBV19 and J is TRBJ2-6; the D is unclear. Germline V gene lookup returns CDR1 LNHDA and CDR2 SQIVND (reference sequence). The germline V and J ends were trimmed by 6 bases and 0 bases, with 9 bases remaining between them. The CDR3 covers 15 residues. CDR3 region: CASREGSSGANVLTF. Written as DNA, the CDR3 is TGTGCCAGTAGGGAAGGCAGCTCTGGGGCCAACGTCCTGACTTTC.

The chain has TRBV2 and TRBJ2-7; 7 nucleotides match TRBD2. Per germline, CDR1 SNHLY and CDR2 FYNNEI. The CDR3 is 12 amino acids. This chain's CDR3 is CAGGSRSYEQYF. As DNA, the CDR3 is TGTGCTGGCGGGAGCCGTTCCTACGAGCAGTACTTC.

The rearrangement joins TRBV4-1 to TRBJ2-3; 9 bases align to TRBD2. Germline V gene data show CDR1 as MGHRA and CDR2 as YSYEKL. V was pared by 1 base and J by 12 bases, with 8 bases of the junction left unmatched. The CDR3 runs to 14 residues. The CDR3 region has the DNA TGCGCCAGCAGCCAAGTTGAAGCGGGGGGAGTTCAGTATTTT. The encoded protein is CASSQVEAGGVQYF.